Below are 15 T cell receptor beta chains sequenced from a single sample in a study of T-cell memory formation after mild COVID-19. MiXCR, run by TCRdb on the 5' RACE reads, gives a single entry per CDR3 protein. The repertoire holds 150,000 to 200,000 distinct CDR3 sequences, with under 14% as singletons. The source material was PBMCs or a T cell subset sorted from them (not recorded which). Source of these receptors: a man aged 18 to 29 who had mild COVID-19 (a few samples of this study predate the infection). Cell type and time point are not known.

The chain employs TRBV7-3 and TRBJ2-3; D is ambiguous. Germline CDR1 reads SGHTA; CDR2 reads FQGTGA. The CDR3 is 13 amino acids. Trimming took 2 bases from V and 2 from J, leaving 5 bases between them. The CDR3 here is CASSLYYTDTQYF. The CDR3 DNA sequence: TGTGCCAGCAGCTTATACTACACAGATACGCAGTATTTT.

The V and J genes are TRBV20-1 and TRBJ1-3, with D perhaps matching TRBD1 (6 bases). The germline CDR1 and CDR2 sequences are DFQATT and SNEGSKA (reference sequence). This CDR3 contains 15 residues. Trimming shortened V by 0 bases and J by 4 bases, and 13 bases separated the two germline ends. In DNA form, the CDR3 reads TGCAGTGCTAGAGATCCAGGGCAGGGGGGAAACACCATATATTTT. Its protein is CSARDPGQGGNTIYF.

The chain couples TRBV5-1 to TRBJ2-5; TRBD1 agrees at 9 bases. This CDR3 is 15 amino acids long. V was clipped by 2 bases and J by 6 bases; unmatched bases: 8. Germline V gene sequence: CDR1 SGHRS, CDR2 YFSETQ. The CDR3 loop reads CASSLWTGEQQTQYF. The CDR3 DNA sequence: TGCGCCAGCAGCTTATGGACAGGGGAGCAACAGACCCAGTACTTC.

The table lists this clonotype with a few counts. The rearrangement uses TRBV20-1 and TRBJ1-2; TRBD1 agrees at 9 bases. The CDR3 has 12 amino acids. Germline V gene data show CDR1 as DFQATT and CDR2 as SNEGSKA (reference sequence). The junction had 6 bases not matched to a gene; V was cut back by 5 bases and J by 8 bases. The CDR3, as DNA: TGCAGTGCTGCGGGACAGGGCGGCGGCTACACCTTC. Translating gives CSAAGQGGGYTF.

V and J are TRBV12-3 or TRBV12-4 and TRBJ1-4; the D gene is possibly TRBD1 (6 bases). V lost 6 bases, J lost 5 bases, and 19 bases lay in between. The length of the CDR3 is 16 residues. This CDR3 reads CASSPGKGQGNEKLFF. The CDR3 nucleotides are TGTGCCAGCAGCCCCGGGAAGGGGCAGGGGAATGAAAAACTGTTTTTT.

This clonotype appeared a few times. Here the CDR3 DNA reads TGTGCCAGCAGCTCTATCGGACAGGGGGGGACTGAAGCTTTCTTT. It codes for CASSSIGQGGTEAFF. The V call is TRBV6-5, the J call TRBJ1-1, with 10 bases fitting TRBD1. V lost 6 bases, J lost 5 bases, and 9 bases stayed unmatched. Germline V lookup: CDR1 MNHEY, CDR2 SVGAGI. The CDR3 is 15 residues long.

The gene calls are TRBV12-5 and TRBJ1-1; D is ambiguous. CDR3 length: 13 residues. Germline V gives CDR1 LGHNT, CDR2 FRNRAP. The V gene lost 4 bases and the J gene lost 6 bases, with 12 bases spanning the gap. The CDR3 bases are TGTGCTAGTGGTTCCGGGCTTTTACCTGAAGCTTTCTTT. Its protein product is CASGSGLLPEAFF.

The chain links TRBV28 to TRBJ2-2; 8 positions agree with TRBD2. The V segment lost 6 bases and the J segment 5 bases; nucleotides outside the gene matches: 8. The germline gives CDR1 MDHEN, CDR2 SYDVKM. CDR3 size: 15 residues. CDR3 in amino acids: CASRPGGPKTGELFF. CDR3 coding DNA: TGTGCCAGCAGGCCGGGGGGGCCCAAGACCGGGGAGCTGTTTTTT.

The rearrangement joins TRBV6-1 to TRBJ1-2; TRBD1 is a possible D gene (5 bases). The germline V gene has CDR1 MNHNS and CDR2 SASEGT. This CDR3 has 15 residues. V lost 7 bases and J lost 2, with 17 bases in between. This chain's CDR3 is CASTPTEFSNYGYTF. As DNA, the CDR3 is TGTGCCAGCACCCCGACAGAGTTCTCCAACTATGGCTACACCTTC.

The chain employs TRBV3-1 and TRBJ2-5, with D maybe TRBD2 (6 bases). Per germline, CDR1 LGHDT and CDR2 YNNKEL (reference sequence). Trimming removed 3 bases at V and 3 bases at J, with 11 bases between. The CDR3 runs 14 residues. CDR3 DNA: TGTGCCAGCAGCCATTGGGTAGCGGAAGAGACCCAGTACTTC. This sequence encodes CASSHWVAEETQYF.

There are a few counts of this clonotype. The chain recombines TRBV20-1 with TRBJ2-2; the D gene is possibly TRBD2 (6 bases). Germline CDR1 and CDR2: DFQATT and SNEGSKA (reference sequence). Trimming removed 3 bases at V and 4 bases at J, with 9 bases between. The CDR3 has 13 residues. In nucleotides, the CDR3 is TGCAGTGCTAGGTGGGGGGTCACCGGGGAGCTGTTTTTT. This codes for CSARWGVTGELFF.

This clonotype was found a few times. The chain joins TRBV12-3 or TRBV12-4 to TRBJ2-7; 9 bases align to TRBD1. The CDR3 sequence is 15 residues long. Losses at the gene ends were 2 bases for V and 5 bases for J; bases not matched to a gene: 7. CDR3 loop: CASSLSGQGRHEQYV. In nucleotides, the CDR3 is TGTGCCAGCAGTTTATCCGGACAGGGGAGGCACGAGCAGTACGTC.

A few counts support this clonotype. This CDR3 reads CASSSSGGAGYGYTF. CDR3 coding DNA: TGTGCCAGCAGCTCAAGTGGGGGCGCGGGCTATGGCTACACCTTC. This chain links TRBV7-2 with TRBJ1-2; D possibly corresponds to TRBD1 (6 bases). There are 15 residues in the CDR3. The V and J ends lost 4 bases and 4 bases respectively, with 16 bases between them. Germline loops: CDR1 SGHTA, CDR2 FQGNSA.

This clonotype was seen more than once but under ten times. This chain connects TRBV28 to TRBJ2-7, with D possibly being TRBD1 or TRBD2 (5 bases each). There are 11 residues in the CDR3. The V gene's germline CDR1 is MDHEN and CDR2 SYDVKM. This chain's CDR3 is CASRGGYGQYV. As DNA, the CDR3 is TGTGCCTCTAGGGGCGGGTACGGGCAGTACGTC.

This chain links TRBV20-1 with TRBJ2-3; 9 nucleotides align to TRBD2. The CDR3 is 16 residues long. The germline V gene encodes CDR1 DFQATT and CDR2 SNEGSKA (reference sequence). V was pared by 8 bases and J by 5 bases, with 17 bases of the junction left unmatched. CDR3 coding DNA: TGCAGTACCCCGGCCCTCGGCGGGGGGGCGAAAGATACGCAGTATTTT. Translation gives CSTPALGGGAKDTQYF.